This TCR beta chain was sequenced for a study of CD8 T cells in ankylosing spondylitis. V shed 5 bases and J 5 bases; nucleotides not matched to a gene: 5. The CDR3 sequence is 14 residues long. Turning to this clonotype: Antigen: not known.

Study-level points and caveats: Among TCR beta sequences, a motif of several highly homologous variants appeared characteristic of ankylosing spondylitis blood.

TCRdb independently ran MiXCR on the 5' RACE reads; one entry per CDR3 protein. The sample contains tens of thousands of distinct CDR3 sequences, 27% of which appear only once. The source material was blood, either unsorted or a sorted T cell fraction (not recorded which). This clonotype was sampled from a male donor with ankylosing spondylitis or in good health (not recorded which). The genes are TRBV12-3 or TRBV12-4 and TRBJ2-1; 8 positions match TRBD2. The CDR3 region is CASSLGGGDNEQFF. CDR3 bases: TGTGCCAGCAGTCTCGGGGGGGGCGACAATGAGCAGTTCTTC.